These 21 T cell receptor beta chains were all obtained from the same sample, sequenced in a study of blood T cell repertoires in COVID-19. The assay was immunoSEQ multiplex PCR, and TCRdb's table has in-frame clones only and misses some. The table includes roughly 150,000 clones, 78% detected once. Sequencing input: PBMCs or T cells enriched from blood (not recorded which). These receptor sequences come from a woman aged 50 to 65 who had recovered from COVID-19.

This rearrangement joins TRBV4-1 to TRBJ1-5, with TRBD1 identical over 8 bases. This CDR3 contains 14 residues. V lost 4 bases and J lost 5; bases outside the gene matches: 4. Germline V CDR1 and CDR2: MGHRA, YSYEKL. The DNA of the CDR3 is TGCGCCAGCAGCCTAACGACAGGGGATCAGCCCCAGCATTTT. Its protein product is CASSLTTGDQPQHF.

This chain connects TRBV5-5 to TRBJ1-2, with D possibly being TRBD1 (6 bases). The germline V and J ends were trimmed by 4 bases and 1 base, with 23 bases remaining between them. Germline CDR1 and CDR2: SGHKS and YYEKEE (reference sequence). CDR3 size: 18 residues. Written as DNA, the CDR3 is TGTGCCAGCAGCCTAGACCCTCTGACAGGACAAGATAACTATGGCTACACCTTC. It yields the protein CASSLDPLTGQDNYGYTF.

This chain joins TRBV5-6 and TRBJ2-2; D gene uncertain. The CDR3 runs 13 residues. The ends were cut back, 0 bases at V and 7 bases at J, with 7 bases in the middle. The germline gives CDR1 SGHDT, CDR2 YYEEEE. CDR3 sequence: CASSLVPGGELFF. CDR3 in DNA: TGTGCCAGCAGCTTGGTTCCGGGCGGGGAGCTGTTTTTT.

Written as DNA, the CDR3 is TGTGCCTGGAGTAGGACAGCTTATGGCTACACCTTC. Translated, it gives CAWSRTAYGYTF. The chain is built from TRBV30 and TRBJ1-2; a possible D gene is TRBD1 (6 bases). Trimming stripped 2 bases from V and 5 bases from J, with 9 bases between. Germline V lookup: CDR1 GTSNPN, CDR2 SVGIG (reference sequence). The CDR3 loop spans 12 amino acids.

The rearrangement uses TRBV14 and TRBJ2-5; tentatively, D is TRBD2 (5 bases). This CDR3 is built from 17 residues. With 4 bases removed from V and 3 bases from J, the gap between germline ends came to 21 bases. Germline V lookup: CDR1 SGHDN, CDR2 FVKESK. The chain's CDR3 is CASSPWELSSSKETQYF. CDR3 nucleotide sequence: TGTGCCAGCAGCCCCTGGGAGCTATCTTCGTCGAAAGAGACCCAGTACTTC.

This sequence joins TRBV20-1 and TRBJ2-2; 9 positions match TRBD2. The junction had 14 bases not matched to a gene; V was cut back by 3 bases and J by 6 bases. Germline loops: CDR1 DFQATT, CDR2 SNEGSKA (reference sequence). The CDR3 contains 17 residues. The CDR3 is CSASSSGGLSGAGELFF. CDR3 sequence (DNA): TGCAGTGCTAGTAGTAGCGGGGGCCTCTCGGGGGCCGGGGAGCTGTTTTTT.

The CDR3 loop reads CASSPLDSNTEAFF. The CDR3 bases are TGTGCCAGCAGCCCATTGGACAGCAACACTGAAGCTTTCTTT. The rearrangement uses TRBV7-3 and TRBJ1-1; perhaps TRBD1 as D (6 bases). CDR1 SGHTA and CDR2 FQGTGA come from the germline V gene. Trimming took off 5 bases at V and 2 bases at J, with 12 bases between the two ends. This CDR3 spans 14 amino acids. The whole variable domain, filled in from reference TRBV7-3 and TRBJ1-1, reads GAGVSQTPSNKVTEKGKYVELRCDPISGHTALYWYRQSLGQGPEFLIYFQGTGAADDSGLPNDRFFAVRPEGSVSTLKIQRTERGDSAVYLCASSPLDSNTEAFFGQGTRLTVV.

V is TRBV7-9 and J is TRBJ2-1, with 9 nucleotides matching TRBD1. Germline CDR1 reads SEHNR; CDR2 reads FQNEAQ (reference sequence). V lost 3 bases to trimming and J lost 5 bases; unmatched junction nucleotides: 2. The CDR3 consists of 14 residues. CDR3 amino acids: CASSFGQGNNEQFF. DNA of the CDR3: TGTGCCAGCAGCTTTGGACAGGGGAACAATGAGCAGTTCTTC.

This chain links TRBV2 with TRBJ2-6, with 7 bases fitting TRBD1. In germline, CDR1 is SNHLY, CDR2 FYNNEI. The ends lost 8 bases at V and 3 bases at J; junction bases unmatched: 7. CDR3 length equals 15 residues. CDR3 region: CASREQGLGANVLTF. In nucleotides, the CDR3 is TGTGCCAGCCGGGAACAGGGGCTTGGGGCCAACGTCCTGACTTTC.

The V and J genes are TRBV7-8 and TRBJ2-6, with D perhaps matching TRBD2 (5 bases). V was shortened by 0 bases and J by 0 bases, with 9 bases between the two germline ends. Germline V gene lookup returns CDR1 SGHVS and CDR2 FQNEAQ. This CDR3 comprises 17 residues. DNA for the CDR3: TGTGCCAGCAGCTTAGCGCGGAGGTTCTCTGGGGCCAACGTCCTGACTTTC. Encoded protein: CASSLARRFSGANVLTF.

This clone was detected once. V usage is TRBV5-1 and J usage is TRBJ2-1; 8 nucleotides align to TRBD2. V was clipped by 1 base and J by 10 bases; unmatched bases: 10. This CDR3 has 15 residues. CDR1 SGHRS and CDR2 YFSETQ come from the germline V gene. CDR3: CASSLNVDPGGEQFF. CDR3 DNA sequence: TGCGCCAGCAGCTTGAATGTCGACCCGGGGGGGGAGCAGTTCTTC.

The chain joins TRBV9 to TRBJ2-7; TRBD1 agrees at 8 bases. V lost 4 bases to trimming and J lost 1 base; unmatched junction nucleotides: 4. The CDR3 consists of 14 residues. Germline assignment: CDR1 SGDLS and CDR2 YYNGEE. The CDR3 nucleotides read TGTGCCAGCAGCTTCGGACAGGGTTCCTACGAGCAGTACTTC. Encoded protein: CASSFGQGSYEQYF.

This clone was detected once. This sequence joins TRBV6-5 and TRBJ1-5; maybe TRBD1 (6 bases). Germline loops: CDR1 MNHEY, CDR2 SVGAGI. This CDR3 has 15 amino acids. With 0 bases removed from V and 11 bases from J, the gap between germline ends came to 17 bases. The CDR3 region has the DNA TGTGCCAGCAGTTACTCGATCGGTGGGGGCAGGGCCCAGCATTTT. Translated: CASSYSIGGGRAQHF.

This chain uses TRBV28 with TRBJ2-2; D is possibly TRBD1 (6 bases). V gave up 7 bases and J gave up 2 bases, with 17 bases separating them. The CDR3 is 16 residues long. Looked up from germline, CDR1 is MDHEN and CDR2 is SYDVKM. CDR3: CASTFTDRLNTGELFF. CDR3 DNA: TGTGCCAGCACTTTCACCGACAGGCTAAACACCGGGGAGCTGTTTTTT.

The CDR3 bases are TGTGCCAGCAGCTTGCTACAGGGGGCCCCCGGCTACGAGCAGTACTTC. It encodes CASSLLQGAPGYEQYF. The chain is built from TRBV5-5 and TRBJ2-7, with 9 positions matching TRBD1. Unmatched junction bases numbered 8, after V lost 1 base and J lost 3 bases. The germline CDR1 and CDR2 sequences are SGHKS and YYEKEE (reference sequence). CDR3 length equals 16 residues.

This clone was seen once. The chain links TRBV28 to TRBJ1-6; no firm D call. Germline CDR1 reads MDHEN; CDR2 reads SYDVKM. The length of the CDR3 is 14 residues. V was pared by 6 bases and J by 3 bases, with 9 bases between. The CDR3 loop reads CASRYRDYNSPLHF. The CDR3, as DNA: TGTGCCAGCAGGTACAGAGACTATAATTCACCCCTCCACTTT. The whole variable domain, filled in from reference TRBV28 and TRBJ1-6, reads DVKVTQSSRYLVKRTGEKVFLECVQDMDHENMFWYRQDPGLGLRLIYFSYDVKMKEKGDIPEGYSVSREKKERFSLILESASTNQTSMYLCASRYRDYNSPLHFGNGTRLTVT.

This chain uses TRBV30 with TRBJ1-4; 9 bases are a match to TRBD1. J lost 5 bases, V lost 3 bases, and 4 bases had no gene match. Germline loops: CDR1 GTSNPN, CDR2 SVGIG (reference sequence). The CDR3 has 14 residues. The CDR3 here is CAWRYTGGNEKLFF. DNA for the CDR3: TGTGCCTGGAGATATACAGGGGGCAATGAAAAACTGTTTTTT.

The V and J genes are TRBV19 and TRBJ1-3; 7 bases align to TRBD1. V lost 9 bases to trimming and J lost 8 bases; unmatched junction nucleotides: 10. The CDR3 length is 13 residues. Germline V gene data show CDR1 as LNHDA and CDR2 as SQIVND (reference sequence). The CDR3 region is CASKPTGEDTIYF. CDR3 coding DNA: TGTGCCAGCAAACCAACAGGGGAAGACACCATATATTTT. Complete variable domain (other parts from reference TRBV19 and TRBJ1-3): DGGITQSPKYLFRKEGQNVTLSCEQNLNHDAMYWYRQDPGQGLRLIYYSQIVNDFQKGDIAEGYSVSREKKESFPLTVTSAQKNPTAFYLCASKPTGEDTIYFGEGSWLTVV.

The V gene is TRBV5-1, the J gene TRBJ2-4, with D tentatively TRBD2 (7 bases). This CDR3 is 16 amino acids long. CDR1 is SGHRS and CDR2 is YFSETQ in the germline V gene. V gave up 4 bases and J gave up 7 bases, with 21 bases separating them. In nucleotides, the CDR3 is TGCGCCAGCAGCCAGGCATGGGGGGGCGCAGGGAACATTCAGTACTTC. Residues: CASSQAWGGAGNIQYF.

V is TRBV24-1 and J is TRBJ1-3, with 12 bases aligning to TRBD1. Unmatched junction bases numbered 8, after V lost 0 bases and J lost 0 bases. This CDR3 is 20 amino acids long. Germline CDR1 and CDR2: KGHDR and SFDVKD. Here the CDR3 reads CATSDLGGQGASLSGNTIYF. DNA of the CDR3: TGTGCCACCAGTGATTTGGGGGGACAGGGGGCATCTCTCTCTGGAAACACCATATATTTT.

The CDR3 nucleotides read TGTGCCAGCATCCCCCTTCTAGCGGGGCTCGGCAATGAGCAGTTCTTC. It specifies CASIPLLAGLGNEQFF. This sequence joins TRBV7-8 and TRBJ2-1; 9 bases are shared with TRBD2. The CDR3 totals 16 residues. In germline, CDR1 is SGHVS, CDR2 FQNEAQ. The junction had 13 bases not matched to a gene; V was cut back by 7 bases and J by 6 bases.